These 9 T cell receptor beta chains were all obtained from the same sample, sequenced in a study of identical twins. TCRdb redid the calling of the 5' RACE reads with MiXCR, one entry per CDR3 protein. The table includes around 670,000 distinct CDR3 sequences, 6% to 6.5% detected once. Sequenced sample: naive T cells sorted from blood. Every receptor here comes from a man aged 18 to 30 in good health.

The CDR3 protein is CASSEQKGPYEQYV. The DNA for the CDR3 is TGTGCCAGCAGTGAACAAAAGGGCCCCTACGAGCAGTACGTC. J is TRBJ2-7 and V is TRBV6-1, with D hard to call. The length of the CDR3 is 14 residues. Germline CDR1 is MNHNS and CDR2 is SASEGT. Trimming removed 2 bases at V and 2 bases at J, with 10 bases between.

Ten or more counts support this clonotype. The chain has TRBV28 and TRBJ2-1, with 10 bases identical to TRBD2. Germline lookup yields CDR1 MDHEN and CDR2 SYDVKM. The CDR3 spans 14 residues. The V and J ends lost 8 bases and 3 bases, in that order; junction bases with no gene match: 4. CDR3 sequence reads: CASGTSGDYNEQFF. DNA for the CDR3: TGTGCCAGCGGTACTAGCGGGGACTACAATGAGCAGTTCTTC.

This clonotype has at least ten counts. The chain carries TRBV11-2 and TRBJ1-4; D is unresolved. The CDR3 covers 12 residues. Trimming removed 4 bases from V and 11 bases from J, with 11 bases in between. The germline gives CDR1 SGHAT, CDR2 FQNNGV. The CDR3 DNA follows: TGTGCCAGCAGCTCAACAGAAAATAAACTGTTTTTT. Its protein product is CASSSTENKLFF.

The V call is TRBV6-2 or TRBV6-3, the J call TRBJ1-1, with 7 bases fitting TRBD1. Germline V gene lookup returns CDR1 MNHEY and CDR2 SVGEGT. The CDR3 has 15 residues. J lost 2 bases, V lost 7 bases, and 10 bases had no gene match. CDR3: CASIMDRNLNTEAFF. In nucleotides, the CDR3 is TGTGCCAGCATCATGGACAGGAACTTAAACACTGAAGCTTTCTTT.

In this sample, this clonotype turned up many times. The V gene is TRBV20-1, the J gene TRBJ2-2, with 8 bases fitting TRBD2. Germline V gene sequence: CDR1 DFQATT, CDR2 SNEGSKA (reference sequence). Trimming at V came to 2 bases and at J to 4 bases, leaving 3 bases not matched to a gene. This CDR3 has 14 residues. This chain's CDR3 is CSARSGSGTGELFF. In DNA form, the CDR3 reads TGCAGTGCTAGAAGCGGGAGTGGCACCGGGGAGCTGTTTTTT.

The chain has TRBV3-1 and TRBJ2-7; either TRBD1 or TRBD2 may supply D (7 bases each). Deletions cut 3 bases from V and 4 bases from J, with 19 bases between. The CDR3 is 16 residues long. The germline V gene encodes CDR1 LGHDT and CDR2 YNNKEL (reference sequence). The CDR3 nucleotides are TGTGCCAGCAGCCAGTTTTCAGCGCAGGGGGGGTACGAGCAGTACTTC. This sequence encodes CASSQFSAQGGYEQYF.

This clonotype has at least ten counts. V usage is TRBV5-6 and J usage is TRBJ2-5; TRBD2 matches 14 bases. The CDR3 sequence is 17 residues long. Germline V CDR1 and CDR2: SGHDT, YYEEEE. Germline trimming cut 5 bases from V and 6 bases from J; bases unmatched to any gene: 12. The CDR3 spells CASSQTRLAGGPKTQYF. CDR3 bases: TGTGCCAGCAGTCAAACCCGACTAGCGGGAGGGCCAAAGACCCAGTACTTC.

A few counts support this clonotype. The chain uses TRBV30 and TRBJ1-1, with no clear D. Germline V gene data show CDR1 as GTSNPN and CDR2 as SVGIG (reference sequence). This CDR3 spans 13 amino acids. V shed 0 bases and J shed 0 bases, with 5 bases lying between them. The CDR3 here is CAWSVLLNTEAFF. For the CDR3, the DNA is TGTGCCTGGAGTGTATTGCTGAACACTGAAGCTTTCTTT.

J is TRBJ2-3 and V is TRBV29-1, with 7 bases lining up with TRBD1. The V and J ends lost 3 bases and 0 bases, in that order; junction bases with no gene match: 12. The germline V gene has CDR1 SQVTM and CDR2 ANQGSEA. This CDR3 is 17 amino acids long. The CDR3 protein is CSVEKPGQPSSTDTQYF. In DNA, the CDR3 is TGCAGCGTTGAGAAACCGGGACAGCCTTCTAGCACAGATACGCAGTATTTT.